This T cell receptor (beta chain) was sequenced during a study of vaccination and CD4 T cells after COVID-19. Study-level background: Each individual in the study obtained two doses of BNT162b2 or mRNA-1273 vaccine.

About this clonotype: Its antigen is as yet unknown.

As to treatment: approximately nine-day PBMC culture with coronavirus spike peptide pools or control peptides (ViraFEST assay). Under the ViraFEST approach, antigen-specific T cells were expanded with peptide pools and TCRs subsequently sequenced. The study, taken as a whole, reports: Spike mono-reactivity was found in 304 of the 307 vaccine-specific clones identified in convalescent patients.

The Oncomine TCR Beta short-read assay was what sequenced the DNA obtained from cultured CD4+ T cells. TCRdb recomputed calls from the PCR reads with MiXCR, one row per CDR3 protein. The sample lists about 14,000 distinct CDR3 sequences, roughly two thirds occurring once. The sequence came from a human donor who had recovered from COVID-19. Sample: CD4+ T cells from blood, cultured in vitro.

CDR3 amino acids: CSARGGQGFYQPQHF. The CDR3 region has the DNA TGCAGTGCTCGGGGGGGACAGGGGTTTTATCAGCCCCAGCATTTT. The gene calls are TRBV20-1 and TRBJ1-5; 10 bases are a match to TRBD1. CDR1 and CDR2 from the germline V gene are DFQATT and SNEGSKA (reference sequence). With V trimmed by 5 bases and J by 5 bases, 9 bases remained unmatched. This CDR3 spans 15 amino acids.